These 12 T cell receptor beta chains were sequenced from one sample in a study of blood T cell repertoires in COVID-19. Generated by immunoSEQ multiplex PCR, the TCRdb table keeps only in-frame clones and is missing some. This sample has roughly 350,000 clones, with 75% to 90% found just once. Material for sequencing was peripheral blood. The source of these receptors is a woman aged 45-60 years with COVID-19, enrolled during active disease.

The chain has TRBV6-5 and TRBJ2-7, with D possibly TRBD2 on 6 matching bases. V was clipped by 6 bases and J by 5 bases, with 11 bases between them. In germline, CDR1 is MNHEY, CDR2 SVGAGI. The CDR3 is 12 residues long. The CDR3 spells CASRTGVHEQYF. The CDR3 nucleotides are TGTGCCAGCAGAACGGGAGTCCACGAGCAGTACTTC.

The gene calls are TRBV15 and TRBJ2-2; 7 bases agree with TRBD1. The V gene's germline CDR1 is LNHNV and CDR2 YYDKDF (reference sequence). The CDR3 covers 15 residues. V lost 4 bases and J lost 0; bases outside the gene matches: 2. The CDR3 spells CATSTGTANTGELFF. Written as DNA, the CDR3 is TGTGCCACCAGCACCGGGACAGCGAACACCGGGGAGCTGTTTTTT.

The chain uses TRBV5-1 and TRBJ2-7; unclear D gene. This CDR3 comprises 15 residues. V was trimmed by 2 bases and J by 7 bases, leaving 19 bases between them. The V gene's germline CDR1 is SGHRS and CDR2 YFSETQ. This chain's CDR3 is CASSFSPGRLEEQYF. The CDR3 nucleotides are TGCGCCAGCAGCTTCTCTCCAGGCAGGCTCGAAGAGCAGTACTTC.

This chain connects TRBV5-1 to TRBJ1-1; tentatively, D is TRBD1 (5 bases). Per the germline V gene, CDR1 is SGHRS and CDR2 is YFSETQ. The CDR3 has 17 amino acids. Trimming removed 1 base at V and 1 base at J, with 17 bases between. CDR3 loop: CASSLSPTAPQNTEAFF. Here the CDR3 DNA reads TGCGCCAGCAGCTTGAGCCCGACAGCTCCCCAGAACACTGAAGCTTTCTTT.

The rearrangement uses TRBV19 and TRBJ1-1, with 11 bases that match TRBD1. CDR3 length: 15 amino acids. Trimming removed 6 bases from V and 1 base from J; junction bases left unmatched: 4. CDR1 is LNHDA and CDR2 is SQIVND in the germline V gene (reference sequence). CDR3 nucleotide sequence: TGTGCCAGTAGCCTGGGACAGGGGGGGAACACTGAAGCTTTCTTT. Translation gives CASSLGQGGNTEAFF.

The gene calls are TRBV7-9 and TRBJ1-4; D remains unclear. Germline V lookup: CDR1 SEHNR, CDR2 FQNEAQ (reference sequence). Trimming stripped 5 bases from V and 11 bases from J, with 18 bases between. The length of the CDR3 is 14 residues. As DNA, the CDR3 is TGTGCCAGCAGCCCCGACGGAACTGGAGCGAAACTGTTTTTT. This sequence encodes CASSPDGTGAKLFF.

The CDR3 protein is CASSSTSGQQNTQYF. The CDR3 nucleotides read TGCGCCAGCAGCTCGACTAGCGGGCAGCAGAATACGCAGTATTTT. The chain recombines TRBV5-1 with TRBJ2-3, with TRBD2 matching 10 bases. The ends lost 3 bases at V and 7 bases at J; junction bases unmatched: 8. Germline CDR1 is SGHRS and CDR2 is YFSETQ. The CDR3 is made up of 15 amino acids.

This clone has just one count. The V gene is TRBV9, the J gene TRBJ2-5; D unclear. The CDR3 runs to 15 residues. Germline V gene sequence: CDR1 SGDLS, CDR2 YYNGEE. Between the trimmed V and J ends, which lost 2 bases and 4 bases, there was a span of 15 bases. The CDR3 nucleotides read TGTGCCAGCAGCGTGACTCCCCAAGCCCCAGAGACCCAGTACTTC. This codes for CASSVTPQAPETQYF.

The chain joins TRBV10-3 to TRBJ2-1, with 15 positions matching TRBD2. The germline V gene encodes CDR1 ENHRY and CDR2 SYGVKD. The CDR3 totals 17 residues. Trimming at V came to 2 bases and at J to 6 bases, leaving 5 bases not matched to a gene. The CDR3 sequence is CAISEKGLAGGSNEQFF. The CDR3 DNA reads TGTGCCATCAGTGAGAAGGGACTAGCGGGAGGAAGCAATGAGCAGTTCTTC.

V usage is TRBV6-6 and J usage is TRBJ2-2, with D perhaps matching TRBD2 (6 bases). This CDR3 comprises 13 residues. The germline V gene has CDR1 MNHNY and CDR2 SVGAGI (reference sequence). Trimming cost V 5 bases and J 7 bases, with 11 bases left between them. CDR3 coding DNA: TGTGCCAGCAGTCTCCTAGCGTACGGGGAGCTGTTTTTT. This translates into CASSLLAYGELFF.

This clone was picked up one time. This chain connects TRBV3-1 (or the pseudogene TRBV3-2) to TRBJ2-3, with 8 bases aligning to TRBD2. V shed 3 bases and J 3 bases; nucleotides not matched to a gene: 11. There are 17 residues in the CDR3. Germline CDR1 and CDR2: LGHDT and YNNKEL (reference sequence). CDR3 nucleotide sequence: TGTGCCAGCAGCCATTTAGCAGCGGGAGTGGGGACAGATACGCAGTATTTT. Translation: CASSHLAAGVGTDTQYF.

This clone was observed once. The genes are TRBV19 and TRBJ2-3; 8 nucleotides match TRBD1. With V trimmed by 6 bases and J by 1 base, 9 bases remained unmatched. The germline V gene has CDR1 LNHDA and CDR2 SQIVND (reference sequence). This CDR3 has 16 amino acids. CDR3 in DNA: TGTGCCAGTAGAGACCCAGGGGGCAGTCGCACAGATACGCAGTATTTT. Amino acids: CASRDPGGSRTDTQYF.